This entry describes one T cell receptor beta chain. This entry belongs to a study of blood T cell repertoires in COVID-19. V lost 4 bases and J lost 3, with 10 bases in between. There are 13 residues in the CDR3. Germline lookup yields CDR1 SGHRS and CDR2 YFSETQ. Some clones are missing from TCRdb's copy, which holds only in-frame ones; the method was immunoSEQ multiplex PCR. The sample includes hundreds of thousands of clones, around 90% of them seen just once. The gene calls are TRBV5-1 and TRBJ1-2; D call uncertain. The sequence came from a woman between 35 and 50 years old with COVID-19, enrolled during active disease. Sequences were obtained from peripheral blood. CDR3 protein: CASSPQQDYGYTF. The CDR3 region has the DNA TGCGCCAGCAGCCCTCAGCAGGACTATGGCTACACCTTC.